The source of this TCR beta chain is a study of OX40 agonist ivuxolimab in advanced cancers. The overall study: Mean age about 60 years, range about 20 to 79; 82.7% male.

Overall study findings and caveats: There was clonal expansion of CD4+ and CD8+ blood T cells by week 6 at 0.1 to 3.0 mg/kg.

Profiled with immunoSEQ multiplex PCR; TCRdb holds only in-frame clones, not every one. The table has 45,000 to 65,000 clones, approximately 80% seen once; the top ten hold over 0.6%. Concerning this clone itself: Its antigen is currently unknown.

The CDR3 totals 15 residues. Per germline, CDR1 SGHVS and CDR2 FNYEAQ. Trimming took off 0 bases at V and 7 bases at J, with 16 bases between the two ends. The receptor comes from an adult with an advanced solid tumor such as melanoma, head and neck, liver or kidney cancer. Sequences were derived from CD4+ or CD8+ T cells sorted from blood, sampled in a trial of the OX40 agonist ivuxolimab. The rearrangement joins TRBV7-6 to TRBJ2-7; unclear D gene. The CDR3 here is CASSLAPAARGEQYF. CDR3 DNA: TGTGCCAGCAGCTTAGCGCCGGCAGCCCGTGGGGAGCAGTACTTC.